This record looks at one TCR beta chain sequence and its context. Unsorted whole blood yielded the blood RNA, and germline DNA was also extracted. The sample comes from a study of tumor-infiltrating lymphocytes in primary liver carcinoma. cDNA specific to TCR beta was made from about 0.45 ug of total RNA, with a constant-region primer employed for priming. Three rounds of nested multiplex PCR with slightly modified ARM-PCR produced TCR beta libraries. Rounds one and two of PCR, each of roughly 10 cycles, were primed with TRBV1-TRBV30 forward primers and a C-beta reverse primer. In TCRdb, the multiplex PCR reads were re-called with MiXCR into one record per CDR3 protein. The sample has nearly 200,000 distinct CDR3 sequences; 65% are singletons. The V gene's germline CDR1 is MNHEY and CDR2 SVGAGI. CDR3 length: 14 residues. Trimming shortened V by 5 bases and J by 13 bases, and 24 bases separated the two germline ends.

This clonotype was sampled from a woman in her fifties or sixties with primary liver carcinoma and hepatitis B virus infection. The chain couples TRBV6-5 to TRBJ2-7; no clear D. The material sequenced was peripheral blood. CDR3 bases: TGTGCCAGCAGTACCACTCCCACCTCCTACGAGTACTACTTC. As protein: CASSTTPTSYEYYF.